This T cell receptor beta chain was documented in a study of response to subunit inactivated influenza vaccine. Study-level findings and limits: Each seasonal influenza vaccination recruits few new T cells, the authors suggested.

Trimming stripped 7 bases from V and 10 bases from J, with 13 bases between. The CDR3 has 11 amino acids. Per germline, CDR1 MNHEY and CDR2 SVGAGI. TCRdb re-analysed the RT-PCR reads in MiXCR, keeping a single row per CDR3 protein. The table shows about 700,000 distinct CDR3 sequences, with about 14% occurring only once. With regard to this clonotype: Its target is not known.

The genes are TRBV6-5 and TRBJ2-5, with TRBD1 as a possible D gene (5 bases). The sample in question was PBMCs from blood, obtained 14 to 15 days before vaccination. The sequence was collected from a man in his forties or fifties who received an inactivated influenza vaccine. DNA of the CDR3: TGTGCCAGCACCTTAGAAGGGGACCAGTACTTC. Protein sequence: CASTLEGDQYF.